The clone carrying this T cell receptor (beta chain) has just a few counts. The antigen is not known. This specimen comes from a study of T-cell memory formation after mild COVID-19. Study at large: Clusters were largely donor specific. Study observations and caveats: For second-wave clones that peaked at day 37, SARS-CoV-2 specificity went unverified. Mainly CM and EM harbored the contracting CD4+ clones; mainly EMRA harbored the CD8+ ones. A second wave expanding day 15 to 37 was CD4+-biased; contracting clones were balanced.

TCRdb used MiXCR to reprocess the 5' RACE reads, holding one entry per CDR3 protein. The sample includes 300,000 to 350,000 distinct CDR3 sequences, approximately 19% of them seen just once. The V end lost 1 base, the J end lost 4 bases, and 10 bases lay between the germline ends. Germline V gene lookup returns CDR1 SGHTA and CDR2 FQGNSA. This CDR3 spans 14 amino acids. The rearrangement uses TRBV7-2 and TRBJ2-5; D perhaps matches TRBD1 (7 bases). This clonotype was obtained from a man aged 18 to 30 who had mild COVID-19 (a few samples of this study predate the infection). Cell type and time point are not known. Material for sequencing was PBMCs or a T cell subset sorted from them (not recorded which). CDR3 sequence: CASSLDRGGETQYF. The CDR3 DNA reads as TGTGCCAGCAGCTTAGACAGGGGAGGAGAGACCCAGTACTTC.